This TCR beta chain originates from a study of T cell responses to AZD1222 COVID-19 vaccine. Germline V gene data show CDR1 as SGHTA and CDR2 as FQGNSA. Trimming took 5 bases from V and 5 from J, leaving 18 bases between them. CDR3 length: 15 residues. Some clones are missing from TCRdb's copy, which holds only in-frame ones; the method was immunoSEQ multiplex PCR. The repertoire consists of 75,000 to 90,000 clones, with approximately 85% occurring once and the leading ten covering about 3%. V is TRBV7-2 and J is TRBJ2-5, with D perhaps TRBD2 (6 bases). Sequenced here: peripheral blood, sampled 28 days after the second AZD1222 dose. The sequence was collected from an adult who received the AZD1222 COVID-19 vaccine. In DNA form, the CDR3 reads TGTGCCAGCAGCATAGTAGCGGAAAGAGGCGAGACCCAGTACTTC. As protein: CASSIVAERGETQYF.